A selection of T cell receptor beta chains follows, all from one sample in a study of monozygotic twins with inflammatory bowel disease. TCRdb reprocessed the 5' RACE reads, keeping one entry per CDR3 protein, no DNA. This sample's clone table lists around 450,000 distinct CDR3 sequences. Sequencing was performed on blood. These receptors came from a human donor with ulcerative colitis or Crohn's disease, or a healthy co-twin of an affected twin (not recorded which). CDR3s include the opening cysteine and the closing phenylalanine or tryptophan. A clone size is listed for some rows: how often the clone was seen (once, few, many), or a class if it is expanded.

j_call: TRBJ2-6; cdr3_length: 17; clone_size: -; v_call: TRBV29-1; cdr3_aa: CSVGSGRAVGGANVLTF
j_call: TRBJ2-7; cdr3_length: 14; clone_size: -; v_call: TRBV10-3; cdr3_aa: CPISERDIRAEQYF
j_call: TRBJ2-7; cdr3_length: 11; clone_size: -; v_call: TRBV28; cdr3_aa: CASSLSGEQYF
j_call: TRBJ1-1; cdr3_length: 14; clone_size: -; v_call: TRBV7-6; cdr3_aa: CASSLSDGGTEAFF
j_call: TRBJ1-1; cdr3_length: 14; clone_size: -; v_call: TRBV6-6; cdr3_aa: CASSYAHSNTEAFF
j_call: TRBJ2-2; cdr3_length: 13; clone_size: -; v_call: TRBV12-3/TRBV12-4; cdr3_aa: CASRRLTTGELFF
j_call: TRBJ2-1; cdr3_length: 12; clone_size: -; v_call: TRBV4-1; cdr3_aa: CASREGSNEQFF
j_call: TRBJ2-3; cdr3_length: 15; clone_size: -; v_call: TRBV5-1; cdr3_aa: CASSGGTGGVDTQYF
j_call: TRBJ2-7; cdr3_length: 14; clone_size: -; v_call: TRBV6-5; cdr3_aa: CASSYIHQGAEQYF
j_call: TRBJ1-5; cdr3_length: 19; clone_size: -; v_call: TRBV21-1; cdr3_aa: CASSTARTGCMWIGQPQHF
j_call: TRBJ2-1; cdr3_length: 14; clone_size: -; v_call: TRBV28; cdr3_aa: CASRDSIRANEQFF
j_call: TRBJ2-1; cdr3_length: 17; clone_size: -; v_call: TRBV5-1; cdr3_aa: CASSLVAARAAYNEQFF
j_call: TRBJ2-2; cdr3_length: 16; clone_size: -; v_call: TRBV7-3; cdr3_aa: CASSPGAGKNTGELFF
j_call: TRBJ1-4; cdr3_length: 15; clone_size: -; v_call: TRBV5-1; cdr3_aa: CASTPRGVLGEKLFF
j_call: TRBJ2-2; cdr3_length: 16; clone_size: -; v_call: TRBV19; cdr3_aa: CASRWGLAGFTGELFF
j_call: TRBJ1-1; cdr3_length: 13; clone_size: -; v_call: TRBV5-1; cdr3_aa: CASSRQYSTEAFF
j_call: TRBJ2-1; cdr3_length: 16; clone_size: -; v_call: TRBV9; cdr3_aa: CASSFRLAGAEGEQFF
j_call: TRBJ2-5; cdr3_length: 14; clone_size: medium-sized; v_call: TRBV7-9; cdr3_aa: CASSSWTKQETQYF
j_call: TRBJ2-7; cdr3_length: 13; clone_size: -; v_call: TRBV20-1; cdr3_aa: CSALSGRNYEQYF
j_call: TRBJ2-3; cdr3_length: 12; clone_size: -; v_call: TRBV5-6; cdr3_aa: CASSRRTDTQYF
j_call: TRBJ1-1; cdr3_length: 13; clone_size: -; v_call: TRBV5-1; cdr3_aa: CASSEGRSGEAFF
j_call: TRBJ1-5; cdr3_length: 15; clone_size: -; v_call: TRBV6-1; cdr3_aa: CASSSTGTGNQPQHF
j_call: TRBJ2-1; cdr3_length: 15; clone_size: -; v_call: TRBV7-3; cdr3_aa: CASSPKTGKNSEQFF
j_call: TRBJ2-7; cdr3_length: 13; clone_size: -; v_call: TRBV15; cdr3_aa: CATSRTEAYEQYF
j_call: TRBJ2-1; cdr3_length: 15; clone_size: -; v_call: TRBV4-3; cdr3_aa: CASSQDPSGSHEQFF
j_call: TRBJ2-3; cdr3_length: 17; clone_size: -; v_call: TRBV5-1; cdr3_aa: CASSGYLSGGGQYTQYF
j_call: TRBJ2-7; cdr3_length: 13; clone_size: -; v_call: TRBV7-3; cdr3_aa: CASSPRGRGEQYF
j_call: TRBJ1-5; cdr3_length: 15; clone_size: -; v_call: TRBV15; cdr3_aa: CATSPGQDRNQPQHF
j_call: TRBJ1-1; cdr3_length: 15; clone_size: -; v_call: TRBV5-1; cdr3_aa: CASSLSNPVETEAFF
j_call: TRBJ2-7; cdr3_length: 15; clone_size: -; v_call: TRBV25-1; cdr3_aa: CASSELRQSSYEQYF
j_call: TRBJ2-7; cdr3_length: 12; clone_size: -; v_call: TRBV6-5; cdr3_aa: CASRDKGYEQYF
j_call: TRBJ1-4; cdr3_length: 14; clone_size: -; v_call: TRBV5-1; cdr3_aa: CASSSTERGEKLFF
j_call: TRBJ2-2; cdr3_length: 17; clone_size: -; v_call: TRBV28; cdr3_aa: CASSFQGLAGTGGELFF
j_call: TRBJ2-7; cdr3_length: 14; clone_size: -; v_call: TRBV3-1; cdr3_aa: CASSQAETLNEQYF
j_call: TRBJ2-3; cdr3_length: 16; clone_size: -; v_call: TRBV5-1; cdr3_aa: CASSWEPGWRTDTQYF
j_call: TRBJ2-1; cdr3_length: 15; clone_size: -; v_call: TRBV29-1; cdr3_aa: CSVPRPGLVRNEQFF
j_call: TRBJ2-1; cdr3_length: 15; clone_size: -; v_call: TRBV7-2; cdr3_aa: CASSFWGSSYNEQFF
j_call: TRBJ2-7; cdr3_length: 14; clone_size: -; v_call: TRBV25-1; cdr3_aa: CASSDWTGPYEQYF
j_call: TRBJ2-5; cdr3_length: 15; clone_size: -; v_call: TRBV11-2; cdr3_aa: CASSLGEGYQETQYF
j_call: TRBJ2-5; cdr3_length: 13; clone_size: -; v_call: TRBV29-1; cdr3_aa: CSVEGTIQETQYF
j_call: TRBJ1-6; cdr3_length: 15; clone_size: -; v_call: TRBV5-1; cdr3_aa: CASSSGVAYNSPLHF
j_call: TRBJ1-5; cdr3_length: 15; clone_size: -; v_call: TRBV10-3; cdr3_aa: CAISETGISNQPQHF
j_call: TRBJ1-2; cdr3_length: 16; clone_size: -; v_call: TRBV5-1; cdr3_aa: CASSYTPDGRSYGYTF
j_call: TRBJ2-3; cdr3_length: 14; clone_size: -; v_call: TRBV14; cdr3_aa: CASSQQANTDTQYF
j_call: TRBJ2-5; cdr3_length: 12; clone_size: -; v_call: TRBV9; cdr3_aa: CASSVDWETQYF
j_call: TRBJ2-1; cdr3_length: 14; clone_size: -; v_call: TRBV5-4; cdr3_aa: CASSLQGVNNEQFF
j_call: TRBJ1-2; cdr3_length: 15; clone_size: -; v_call: TRBV19; cdr3_aa: CASSKQGALNYGYTF
j_call: TRBJ1-1; cdr3_length: 15; clone_size: -; v_call: TRBV28; cdr3_aa: CASITPALGHTEAFF
j_call: TRBJ1-2; cdr3_length: 16; clone_size: -; v_call: TRBV6-1; cdr3_aa: CASSEVRSRDFYGYTF
j_call: TRBJ2-5; cdr3_length: 15; clone_size: -; v_call: TRBV5-1; cdr3_aa: CASSLGPDRQETQYF
j_call: TRBJ2-5; cdr3_length: 14; clone_size: -; v_call: TRBV20-1; cdr3_aa: CGARRTGSRETQYF
j_call: TRBJ1-3; cdr3_length: 13; clone_size: -; v_call: TRBV12-3/TRBV12-4; cdr3_aa: CASSPAAGNTIYF
j_call: TRBJ1-5; cdr3_length: 13; clone_size: -; v_call: TRBV29-1; cdr3_aa: CSAKNGGNQPQHF